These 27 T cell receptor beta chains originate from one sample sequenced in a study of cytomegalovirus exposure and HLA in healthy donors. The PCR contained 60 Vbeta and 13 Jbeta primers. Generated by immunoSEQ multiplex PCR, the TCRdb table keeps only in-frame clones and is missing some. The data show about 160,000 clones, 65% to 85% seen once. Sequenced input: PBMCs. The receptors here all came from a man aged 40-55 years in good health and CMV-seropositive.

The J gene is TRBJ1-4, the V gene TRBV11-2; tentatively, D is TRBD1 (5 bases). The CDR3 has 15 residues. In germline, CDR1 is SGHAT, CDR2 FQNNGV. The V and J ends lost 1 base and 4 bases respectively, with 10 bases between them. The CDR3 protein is CASSLGRGRNEKLFF. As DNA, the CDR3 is TGTGCCAGCAGCTTAGGGAGGGGCCGTAATGAAAAACTGTTTTTT. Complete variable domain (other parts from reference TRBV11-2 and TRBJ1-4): EAGVAQSPRYKIIEKRQSVAFWCNPISGHATLYWYQQILGQGPKLLIQFQNNGVVDDSQLPKDRFSAERLKGVDSTLKIQPAKLEDSAVYLCASSLGRGRNEKLFFGSGTQLSVL.

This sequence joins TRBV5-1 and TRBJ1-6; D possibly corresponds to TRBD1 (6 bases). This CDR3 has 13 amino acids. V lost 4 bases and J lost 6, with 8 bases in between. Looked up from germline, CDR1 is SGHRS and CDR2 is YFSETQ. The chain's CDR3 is CASSQDSNSPLHF. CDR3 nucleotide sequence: TGCGCCAGCAGCCAGGACAGTAATTCACCCCTCCACTTT.

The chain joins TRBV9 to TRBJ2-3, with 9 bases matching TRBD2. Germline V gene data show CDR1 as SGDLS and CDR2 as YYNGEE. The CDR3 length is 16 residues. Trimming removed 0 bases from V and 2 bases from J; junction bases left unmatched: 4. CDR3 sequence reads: CASSVVAGANTDTQYF. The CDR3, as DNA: TGTGCCAGCAGCGTAGTAGCGGGGGCTAACACAGATACGCAGTATTTT.

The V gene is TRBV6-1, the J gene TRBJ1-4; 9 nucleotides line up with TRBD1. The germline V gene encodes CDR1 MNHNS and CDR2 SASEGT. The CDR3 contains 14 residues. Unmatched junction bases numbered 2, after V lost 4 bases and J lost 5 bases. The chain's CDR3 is CASSGTGENEKLFF. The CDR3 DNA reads TGTGCCAGCAGTGGGACAGGGGAGAATGAAAAACTGTTTTTT.

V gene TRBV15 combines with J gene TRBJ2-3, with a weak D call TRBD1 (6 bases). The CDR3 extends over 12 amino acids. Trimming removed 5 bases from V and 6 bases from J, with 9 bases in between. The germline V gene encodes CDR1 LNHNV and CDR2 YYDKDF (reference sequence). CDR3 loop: CATSARGDTQYF. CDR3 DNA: TGTGCCACCAGCGCAAGGGGGGATACGCAGTATTTT.

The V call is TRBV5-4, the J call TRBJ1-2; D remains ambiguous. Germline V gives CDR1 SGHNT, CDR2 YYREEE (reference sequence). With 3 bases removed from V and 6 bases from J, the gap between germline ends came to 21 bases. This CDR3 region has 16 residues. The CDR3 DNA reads TGTGCCAGCAGCTCCCGGGAGCCCTATGGGCCGAATGGCTACACCTTC. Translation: CASSSREPYGPNGYTF. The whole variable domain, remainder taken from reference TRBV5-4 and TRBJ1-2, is ETGVTQSPTHLIKTRGQQVTLRCSSQSGHNTVSWYQQALGQGPQFIFQYYREEENGRGNFPPRFSGLQFPNYSSELNVNALELDDSALYLCASSSREPYGPNGYTFGSGTRLTVV.

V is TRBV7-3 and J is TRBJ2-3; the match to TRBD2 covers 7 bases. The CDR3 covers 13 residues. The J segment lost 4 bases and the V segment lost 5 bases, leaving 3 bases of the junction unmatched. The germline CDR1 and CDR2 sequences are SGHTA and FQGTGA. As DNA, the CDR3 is TGTGCCAGCAGCGAAACTAGCGCAGATACGCAGTATTTT. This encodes CASSETSADTQYF.

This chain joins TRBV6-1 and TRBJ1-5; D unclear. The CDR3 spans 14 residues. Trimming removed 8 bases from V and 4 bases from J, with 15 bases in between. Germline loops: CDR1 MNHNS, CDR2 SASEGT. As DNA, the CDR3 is TGTGCCAGCCGGTTGCTTCCCGGGAATCAGCCCCAGCATTTT. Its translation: CASRLLPGNQPQHF.

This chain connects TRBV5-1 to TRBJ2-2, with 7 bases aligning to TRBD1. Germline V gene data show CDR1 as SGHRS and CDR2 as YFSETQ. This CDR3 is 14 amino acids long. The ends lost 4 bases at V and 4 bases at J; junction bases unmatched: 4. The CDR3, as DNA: TGCGCCAGCAGCAAAGCAGGGGGCACCGGGGAGCTGTTTTTT. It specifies CASSKAGGTGELFF.

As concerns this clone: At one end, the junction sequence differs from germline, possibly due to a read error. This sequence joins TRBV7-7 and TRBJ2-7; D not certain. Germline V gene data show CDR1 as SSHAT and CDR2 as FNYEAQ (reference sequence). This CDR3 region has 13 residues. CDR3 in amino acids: CASSLSVSYEQYF. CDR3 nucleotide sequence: TGTGCTAGCAGCTTATCAGTATCCTACGAGCAGTACTTC. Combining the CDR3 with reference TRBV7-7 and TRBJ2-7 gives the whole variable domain GAGVSQSPRYKVTKRGQDVTLRCDPISSHATLYWYQQALGQGPEFLTYFNYEAQPDKSGLPSDRFSAERPEGSISTLTIQRTEQRDSAMYRCASSLSVSYEQYFGPGTRLTVT.

The CDR3 reads CASSLGLTSYNEQFF. The CDR3 DNA follows: TGCGCCAGCAGCCTGGGACTGACCTCCTACAATGAGCAGTTCTTC. The chain is built from TRBV4-1 and TRBJ2-1, with a tentative D call TRBD2 (6 bases). Germline values: CDR1 MGHRA, CDR2 YSYEKL. The CDR3 consists of 15 residues. The germline V and J ends were trimmed by 4 bases and 0 bases, with 10 bases remaining between them.

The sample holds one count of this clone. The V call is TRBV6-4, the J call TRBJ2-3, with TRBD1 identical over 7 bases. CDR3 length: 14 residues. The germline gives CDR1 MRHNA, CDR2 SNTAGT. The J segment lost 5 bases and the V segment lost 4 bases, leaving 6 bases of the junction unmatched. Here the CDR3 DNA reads TGTGCCAGCAGTGCGGCAGGGGGAAGAGATACGCAGTATTTT. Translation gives CASSAAGGRDTQYF.

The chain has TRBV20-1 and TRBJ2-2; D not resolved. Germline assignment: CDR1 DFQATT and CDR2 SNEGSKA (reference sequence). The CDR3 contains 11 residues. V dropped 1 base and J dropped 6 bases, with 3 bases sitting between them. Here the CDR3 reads CSARGPGELFF. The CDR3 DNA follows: TGCAGTGCTAGAGGGCCCGGGGAGCTGTTTTTT.

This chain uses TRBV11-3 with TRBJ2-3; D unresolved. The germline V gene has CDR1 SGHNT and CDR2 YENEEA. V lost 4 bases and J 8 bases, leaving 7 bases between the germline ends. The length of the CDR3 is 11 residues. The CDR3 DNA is TGTGCCAGCAGCTCCCGAGGTACGCAGTATTTT. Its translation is CASSSRGTQYF.

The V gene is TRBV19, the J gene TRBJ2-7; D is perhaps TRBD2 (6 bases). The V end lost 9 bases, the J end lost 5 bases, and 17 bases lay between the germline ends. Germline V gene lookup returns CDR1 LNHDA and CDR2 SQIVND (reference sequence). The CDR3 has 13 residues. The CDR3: CASGEVPGDEQYF. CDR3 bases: TGTGCCAGCGGGGAGGTTCCTGGGGACGAGCAGTACTTC.

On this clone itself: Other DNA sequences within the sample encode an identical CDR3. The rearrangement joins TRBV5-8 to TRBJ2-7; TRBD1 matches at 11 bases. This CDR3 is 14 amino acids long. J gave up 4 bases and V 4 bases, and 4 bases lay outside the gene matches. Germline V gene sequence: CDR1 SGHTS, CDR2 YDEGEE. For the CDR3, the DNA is TGTGCCAGCAGCCGGACAGGGGGCGCGTACGAGCAGTACTTC. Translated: CASSRTGGAYEQYF.

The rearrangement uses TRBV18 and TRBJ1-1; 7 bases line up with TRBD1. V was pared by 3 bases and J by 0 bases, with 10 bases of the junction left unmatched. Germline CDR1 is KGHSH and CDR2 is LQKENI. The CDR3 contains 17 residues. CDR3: CASSPRDREVVNTEAFF. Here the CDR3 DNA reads TGTGCCAGCTCACCTAGAGACAGGGAGGTAGTGAACACTGAAGCTTTCTTT.

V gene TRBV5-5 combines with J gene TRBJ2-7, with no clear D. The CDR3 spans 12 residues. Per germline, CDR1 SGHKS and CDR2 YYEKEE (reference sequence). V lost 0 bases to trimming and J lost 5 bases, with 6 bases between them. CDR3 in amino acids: CASSLGFDEQYF. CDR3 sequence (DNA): TGTGCCAGCAGCTTGGGTTTCGACGAGCAGTACTTC. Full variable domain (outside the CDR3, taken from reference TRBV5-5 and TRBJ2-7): DAGVTQSPTHLIKTRGQQVTLRCSPISGHKSVSWYQQVLGQGPQFIFQYYEKEERGRGNFPDRFSARQFPNYSSELNVNALLLGDSALYLCASSLGFDEQYFGPGTRLTVT.

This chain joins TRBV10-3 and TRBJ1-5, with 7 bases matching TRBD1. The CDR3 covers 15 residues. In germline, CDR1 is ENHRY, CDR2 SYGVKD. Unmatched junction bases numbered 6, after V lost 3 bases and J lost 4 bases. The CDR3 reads CAISERGRQNQPQHF. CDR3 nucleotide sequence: TGTGCCATCAGTGAAAGGGGGCGACAGAATCAGCCCCAGCATTTT.

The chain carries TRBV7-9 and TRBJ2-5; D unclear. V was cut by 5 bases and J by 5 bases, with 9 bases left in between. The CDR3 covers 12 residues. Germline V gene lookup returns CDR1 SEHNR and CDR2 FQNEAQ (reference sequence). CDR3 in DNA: TGTGCCAGCAGCCGCGAAATTGAGACCCAGTACTTC. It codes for CASSREIETQYF.

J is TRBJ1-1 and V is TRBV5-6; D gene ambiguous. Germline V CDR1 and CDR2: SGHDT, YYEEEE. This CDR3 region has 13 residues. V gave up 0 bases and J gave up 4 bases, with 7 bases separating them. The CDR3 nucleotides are TGTGCCAGCAGCTTGGGACAAGCCACTGAAGCTTTCTTT. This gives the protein CASSLGQATEAFF.

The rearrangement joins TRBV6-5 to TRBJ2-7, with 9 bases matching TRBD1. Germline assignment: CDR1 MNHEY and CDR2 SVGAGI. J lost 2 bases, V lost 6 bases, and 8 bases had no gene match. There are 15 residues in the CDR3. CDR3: CASRPGQGNPYEQYF. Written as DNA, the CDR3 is TGTGCCAGCAGGCCGGGACAGGGAAACCCCTACGAGCAGTACTTC.

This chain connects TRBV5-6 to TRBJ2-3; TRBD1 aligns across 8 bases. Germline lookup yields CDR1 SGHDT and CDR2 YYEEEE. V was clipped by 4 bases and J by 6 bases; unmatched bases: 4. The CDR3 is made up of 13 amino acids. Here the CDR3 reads CASSEDRVDTQYF. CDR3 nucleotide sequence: TGTGCCAGCAGCGAGGACAGGGTCGATACGCAGTATTTT. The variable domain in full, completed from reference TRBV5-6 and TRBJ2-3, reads DAGVTQSPTHLIKTRGQQVTLRCSPKSGHDTVSWYQQALGQGPQFIFQYYEEEERQRGNFPDRFSGHQFPNYSSELNVNALLLGDSALYLCASSEDRVDTQYFGPGTRLTVL.

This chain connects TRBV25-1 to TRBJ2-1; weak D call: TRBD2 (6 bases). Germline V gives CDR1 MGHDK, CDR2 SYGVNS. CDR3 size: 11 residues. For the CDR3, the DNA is TGTGCTACTTCCCGGGGGATGATGTGGTTCTTC. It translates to CATSRGMMWFF.

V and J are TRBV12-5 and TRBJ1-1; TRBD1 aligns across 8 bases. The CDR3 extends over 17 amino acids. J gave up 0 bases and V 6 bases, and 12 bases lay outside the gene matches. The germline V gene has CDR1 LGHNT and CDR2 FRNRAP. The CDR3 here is CASGPPGQATMNTEAFF. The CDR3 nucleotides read TGTGCTAGTGGACCACCGGGACAGGCGACCATGAACACTGAAGCTTTCTTT.

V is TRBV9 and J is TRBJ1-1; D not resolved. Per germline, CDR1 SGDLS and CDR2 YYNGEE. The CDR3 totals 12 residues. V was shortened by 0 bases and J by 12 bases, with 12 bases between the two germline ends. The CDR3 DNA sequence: TGTGCCAGCAGCGTAGGTCCCCGGGATCCTTTCTTT. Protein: CASSVGPRDPFF.

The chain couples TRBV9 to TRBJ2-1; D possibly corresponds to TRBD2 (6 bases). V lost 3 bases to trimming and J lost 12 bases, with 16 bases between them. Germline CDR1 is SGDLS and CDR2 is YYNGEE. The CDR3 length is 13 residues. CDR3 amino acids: CASSADLLGGQFF. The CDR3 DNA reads TGTGCCAGCAGCGCTGACTTGCTGGGGGGGCAGTTCTTC.